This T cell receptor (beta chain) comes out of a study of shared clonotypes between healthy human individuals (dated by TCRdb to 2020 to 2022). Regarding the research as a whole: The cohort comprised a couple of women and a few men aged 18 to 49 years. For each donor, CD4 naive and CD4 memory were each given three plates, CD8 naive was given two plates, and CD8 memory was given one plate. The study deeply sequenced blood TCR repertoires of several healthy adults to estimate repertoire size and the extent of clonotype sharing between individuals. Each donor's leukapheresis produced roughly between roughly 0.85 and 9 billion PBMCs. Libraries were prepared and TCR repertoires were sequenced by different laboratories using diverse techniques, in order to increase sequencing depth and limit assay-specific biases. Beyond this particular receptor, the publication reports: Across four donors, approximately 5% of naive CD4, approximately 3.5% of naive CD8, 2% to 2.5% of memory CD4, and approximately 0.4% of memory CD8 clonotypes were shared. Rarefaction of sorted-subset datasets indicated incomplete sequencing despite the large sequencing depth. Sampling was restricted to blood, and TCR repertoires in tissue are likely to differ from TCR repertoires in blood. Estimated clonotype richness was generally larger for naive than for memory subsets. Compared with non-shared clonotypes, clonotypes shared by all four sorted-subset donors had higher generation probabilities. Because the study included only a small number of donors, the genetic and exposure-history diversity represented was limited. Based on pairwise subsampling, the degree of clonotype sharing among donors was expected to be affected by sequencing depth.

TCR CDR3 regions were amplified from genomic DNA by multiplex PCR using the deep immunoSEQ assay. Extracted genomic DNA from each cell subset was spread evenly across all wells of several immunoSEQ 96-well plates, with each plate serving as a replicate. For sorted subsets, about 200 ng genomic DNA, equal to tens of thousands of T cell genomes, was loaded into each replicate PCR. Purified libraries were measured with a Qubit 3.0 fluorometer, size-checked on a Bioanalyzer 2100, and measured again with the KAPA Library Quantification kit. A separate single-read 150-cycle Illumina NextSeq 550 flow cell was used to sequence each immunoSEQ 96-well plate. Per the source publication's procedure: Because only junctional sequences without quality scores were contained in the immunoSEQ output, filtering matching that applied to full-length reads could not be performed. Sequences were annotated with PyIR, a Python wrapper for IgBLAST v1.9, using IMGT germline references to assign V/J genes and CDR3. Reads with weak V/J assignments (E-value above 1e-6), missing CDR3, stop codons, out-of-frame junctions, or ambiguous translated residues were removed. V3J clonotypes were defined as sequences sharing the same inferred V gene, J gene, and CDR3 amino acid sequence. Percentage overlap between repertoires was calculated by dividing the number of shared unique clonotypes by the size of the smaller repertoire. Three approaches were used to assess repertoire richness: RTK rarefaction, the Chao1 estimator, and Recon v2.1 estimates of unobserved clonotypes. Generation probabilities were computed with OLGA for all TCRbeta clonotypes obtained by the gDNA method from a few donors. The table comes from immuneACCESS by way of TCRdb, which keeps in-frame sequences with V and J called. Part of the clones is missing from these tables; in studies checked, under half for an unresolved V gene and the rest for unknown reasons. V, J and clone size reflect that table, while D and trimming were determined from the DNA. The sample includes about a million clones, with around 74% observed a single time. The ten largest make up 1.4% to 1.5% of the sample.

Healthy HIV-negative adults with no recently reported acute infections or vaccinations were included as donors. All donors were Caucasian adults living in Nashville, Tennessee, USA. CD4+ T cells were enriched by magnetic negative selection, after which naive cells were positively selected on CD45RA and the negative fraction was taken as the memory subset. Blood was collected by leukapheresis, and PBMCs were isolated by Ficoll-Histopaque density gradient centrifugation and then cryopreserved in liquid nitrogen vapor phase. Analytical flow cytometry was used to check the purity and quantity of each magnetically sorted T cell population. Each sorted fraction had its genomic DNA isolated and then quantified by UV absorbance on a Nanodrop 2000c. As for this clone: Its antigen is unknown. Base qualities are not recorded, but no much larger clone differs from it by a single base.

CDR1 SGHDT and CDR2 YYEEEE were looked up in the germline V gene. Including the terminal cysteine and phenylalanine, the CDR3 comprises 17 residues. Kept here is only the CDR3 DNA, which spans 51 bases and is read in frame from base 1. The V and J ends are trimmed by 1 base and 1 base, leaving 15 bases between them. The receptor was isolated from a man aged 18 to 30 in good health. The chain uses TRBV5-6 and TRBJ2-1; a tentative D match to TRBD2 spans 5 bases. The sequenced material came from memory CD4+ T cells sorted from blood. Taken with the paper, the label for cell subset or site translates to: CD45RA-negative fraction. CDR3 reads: CASSLLGASLSYNEQFF. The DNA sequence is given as TGTGCCAGCAGCTTGTTGGGAGCGAGCCTATCCTACAATGAGCAGTTCTTC.